The 32 T cell receptor beta chains listed next were all sequenced from one sample in a study of cytomegalovirus exposure and HLA in healthy donors. The PCR ran on 60 Vbeta and 13 Jbeta primers. Data came from immunoSEQ multiplex PCR; TCRdb stores just in-frame clones and leaves some out. Of fewer than 150,000 clones in the sample, about three quarters were seen once. Material: PBMCs. The receptor set was obtained from a man between 35 and 55 years old in good health and CMV-seropositive.

This clone was observed once. The chain employs TRBV7-8 and TRBJ2-5; D unclear. CDR1 is SGHVS and CDR2 is FQNEAQ in the germline V gene. The germline V and J ends were trimmed by 5 bases and 2 bases, with 15 bases remaining between them. This CDR3 has 15 amino acids. The CDR3 DNA follows: TGTGCCAGCAGCGATTCACAGAGACGACAAGAGACCCAGTACTTC. Encoded protein: CASSDSQRRQETQYF.

CDR3 sequence reads: CASNTGDRAQETQYF. As DNA, the CDR3 is TGCGCCAGCAACACAGGGGACAGGGCCCAAGAGACCCAGTACTTC. V is TRBV5-1 and J is TRBJ2-5; 9 bases match TRBD1. This CDR3 is 15 amino acids long. The germline V gene encodes CDR1 SGHRS and CDR2 YFSETQ. V shed 6 bases and J 1 base; nucleotides not matched to a gene: 7.

Points on this clone: Within the sample, other DNA sequences also encode this same CDR3. V is TRBV15 and J is TRBJ1-3; 10 positions agree with TRBD1. CDR3 length: 15 residues. After removal of 3 bases from V and 4 bases from J, the junction contained 3 bases not matched to a gene. Germline V gene lookup returns CDR1 LNHNV and CDR2 YYDKDF (reference sequence). CDR3 sequence: CATSRDRGSGNTIYF. In DNA, the CDR3 is TGTGCCACCAGCAGGGACAGGGGGTCAGGAAACACCATATATTTT.

Concerning this clone: One end of the junction does not line up with germline, which may come from a read error. The chain couples TRBV7-7 to TRBJ2-1, with 7 bases matching TRBD1. The V gene's germline CDR1 is SSHAT and CDR2 FNYEAQ (reference sequence). This CDR3 region has 14 residues. Written as DNA, the CDR3 is TGTGCTAGCAGCGAATCCCGGGACAGCAATGAGCAGTTCTTC. Encoded protein: CASSESRDSNEQFF.

The chain couples TRBV10-3 to TRBJ2-2; D is perhaps TRBD1 (6 bases). V dropped 5 bases and J dropped 4 bases, with 14 bases sitting between them. Per the germline V gene, CDR1 is ENHRY and CDR2 is SYGVKD. The CDR3 totals 15 residues. CDR3 DNA sequence: TGTGCCATCAGTAGGCAACAGGGTACCACCGGGGAGCTGTTTTTT. Protein: CAISRQQGTTGELFF.

The chain carries TRBV2 and TRBJ1-4, with 7 bases fitting TRBD1. Trimming at V came to 7 bases and at J to 4 bases, leaving 9 bases not matched to a gene. The CDR3 contains 15 residues. Germline V gene data show CDR1 as SNHLY and CDR2 as FYNNEI. CDR3 in DNA: TGTGCCAGCAAGATCGACAGGGCCCTTAATGAAAAACTGTTTTTT. The encoded protein is CASKIDRALNEKLFF.

The chain has TRBV20-1 and TRBJ1-1; no reliable D call. The CDR3 consists of 8 residues. The germline V gene encodes CDR1 DFQATT and CDR2 SNEGSKA (reference sequence). The V and J ends lost 6 bases and 7 bases respectively, with 3 bases between them. In DNA form, the CDR3 reads TGCAGTGCATATGAAGCTTTCTTT. The encoded protein is CSAYEAFF.

The gene calls are TRBV4-2 and TRBJ1-3, with 8 nucleotides matching TRBD1. This CDR3 has 18 residues. The trim removed 4 bases at V and 6 bases at J, leaving 17 bases unmatched. Germline loops: CDR1 LGHNA, CDR2 YNFKEQ. The CDR3, as DNA: TGTGCCAGCAGCCTGAGGACAGGGATAGGGTTGCCTACAAACACCATATATTTT. It translates to CASSLRTGIGLPTNTIYF.

The V call is TRBV30, the J call TRBJ2-1; no reliable D call. V was shortened by 8 bases and J by 2 bases, with 16 bases between the two germline ends. CDR1 is GTSNPN, CDR2 SVGIG, per germline (reference sequence). The CDR3 is 14 residues long. Here the CDR3 reads CARGAFSTYNEQFF. The CDR3 nucleotides are TGTGCCAGAGGAGCCTTTTCTACCTACAATGAGCAGTTCTTC.

The V and J genes are TRBV10-3 and TRBJ1-6; D is perhaps TRBD1 (5 bases). This CDR3 is 15 amino acids long. V lost 0 bases, J lost 9 bases, and 12 bases lay in between. Germline loops: CDR1 ENHRY, CDR2 SYGVKD. CDR3 sequence: CAISESGGSTSPLHF. In nucleotides, the CDR3 is TGTGCCATCAGTGAGTCTGGGGGGAGTACTTCACCCCTCCACTTT.

The chain carries TRBV5-4 and TRBJ1-2, with 8 bases matching TRBD1. After removal of 4 bases from V and 6 bases from J, the junction contained 5 bases not matched to a gene. Germline V gene sequence: CDR1 SGHNT, CDR2 YYREEE (reference sequence). The CDR3 spans 13 residues. The CDR3 sequence: CASSGQGADGYTF. Written as DNA, the CDR3 is TGTGCCAGCAGCGGACAGGGTGCCGATGGCTACACCTTC.

This sequence joins TRBV28 and TRBJ2-7; 9 bases align to TRBD1. Germline lookup yields CDR1 MDHEN and CDR2 SYDVKM. J gave up 3 bases and V 4 bases, and 7 bases lay outside the gene matches. The CDR3 consists of 15 residues. Here the CDR3 reads CASSSPGTGNYEQYF. For the CDR3, the DNA is TGTGCCAGCAGTTCCCCCGGGACAGGGAACTACGAGCAGTACTTC.

The chain recombines TRBV4-1 with TRBJ2-7; TRBD1 agrees at 10 bases. CDR1 is MGHRA and CDR2 is YSYEKL in the germline V gene. The CDR3 consists of 13 residues. V shed 4 bases, J shed 5 bases, and the junction held 2 bases outside the gene matches. This CDR3 is CASSRGQGDEQYF. Written as DNA, the CDR3 is TGCGCCAGCAGCCGAGGACAGGGGGACGAGCAGTACTTC.

The gene calls are TRBV6-6 and TRBJ1-5; D unresolved. Per germline, CDR1 MNHNY and CDR2 SVGAGI (reference sequence). V lost 4 bases and J 0 bases, leaving 13 bases between the germline ends. This CDR3 is 16 amino acids long. Written as DNA, the CDR3 is TGTGCCAGCAGTTTCTCCCGGGTTGATAGCAATCAGCCCCAGCATTTT. This translates into CASSFSRVDSNQPQHF.

The chain has TRBV19 and TRBJ2-7; D may be TRBD2 (5 bases). This CDR3 contains 14 residues. Germline CDR1 LNHDA, CDR2 SQIVND (reference sequence). Deletions cut 6 bases from V and 4 bases from J, with 16 bases between. CDR3 DNA: TGTGCCAGTAGCCTGCGAGAGGGTTTATACGAGCAGTACTTC. Protein: CASSLREGLYEQYF.

The rearrangement joins TRBV18 to TRBJ2-1; 7 nucleotides agree with TRBD1. The CDR3 loop spans 14 amino acids. Germline V gives CDR1 KGHSH, CDR2 LQKENI. Trimming at V came to 2 bases and at J to 4 bases, leaving 2 bases not matched to a gene. For the CDR3, the DNA is TGTGCCAGCTCACCATTGGGACAGTACAATGAGCAGTTCTTC. As protein: CASSPLGQYNEQFF.

The table lists this clone with a count of one. V gene TRBV6-1 combines with J gene TRBJ1-5; TRBD1 matches 8 bases. The CDR3 covers 14 residues. Trimming cost V 4 bases and J 6 bases; bases outside gene matches: 5. Germline V lookup: CDR1 MNHNS, CDR2 SASEGT. CDR3 in DNA: TGTGCCAGCAGTGTCCGACAGGGGAGTCAGCCCCAGCATTTT. Its protein is CASSVRQGSQPQHF.

This chain uses TRBV5-1 with TRBJ2-3; 12 nucleotides align to TRBD2. The CDR3 totals 14 residues. V was clipped by 0 bases and J by 14 bases; unmatched bases: 7. Looked up from germline, CDR1 is SGHRS and CDR2 is YFSETQ. CDR3 bases: TGCGCCAGCAGCTTGGTGACTAGCGGGGGTTCATCGTATTTT. Translated, it gives CASSLVTSGGSSYF. Full variable domain (remainder filled in from reference TRBV5-1 and TRBJ2-3): KAGVTQTPRYLIKTRGQQVTLSCSPISGHRSVSWYQQTPGQGLQFLFEYFSETQRNKGNFPGRFSGRQFSNSRSEMNVSTLELGDSALYLCASSLVTSGGSSYFGPGTRLTVL.

This chain joins TRBV4-3 and TRBJ1-1, with TRBD1 identical over 7 bases. Looked up from germline, CDR1 is LGHNA and CDR2 is YSLEER. The junction had 10 bases not matched to a gene; V was cut back by 0 bases and J by 9 bases. This CDR3 contains 15 residues. The CDR3: CASSQDFAGGSKAFF. The DNA of the CDR3 is TGCGCCAGCAGCCAAGACTTCGCAGGGGGTAGTAAAGCTTTCTTT.

The V gene is TRBV19, the J gene TRBJ1-4; D not resolved. The CDR3 runs to 14 residues. The germline V and J ends were trimmed by 8 bases and 4 bases, with 14 bases remaining between them. Germline CDR1 LNHDA, CDR2 SQIVND (reference sequence). The CDR3 protein is CASSLWGDNEKLFF. In DNA form, the CDR3 reads TGTGCCAGTTCTCTCTGGGGAGATAATGAAAAACTGTTTTTT.

The rearrangement uses TRBV28 and TRBJ2-7; TRBD1 matches at 8 bases. V was clipped by 5 bases and J by 3 bases; unmatched bases: 9. This CDR3 spans 15 amino acids. CDR1 and CDR2 from the germline V gene are MDHEN and SYDVKM. CDR3 region: CASSPSGQVIYEQYF. The CDR3 nucleotides read TGTGCCAGCAGTCCTTCGGGACAGGTTATCTACGAGCAGTACTTC.

The chain combines TRBV9 with TRBJ2-1; tentative D call: TRBD1 (6 bases). Per germline, CDR1 SGDLS and CDR2 YYNGEE. V was trimmed by 3 bases and J by 0 bases, leaving 13 bases between them. The CDR3 has 16 residues. CDR3 DNA: TGTGCCAGCAGCGGGCCCGGGACATCCTCCTACAATGAGCAGTTCTTC. Translation: CASSGPGTSSYNEQFF.

To note about this clone: Compared with germline, one end of the junction differs, possibly owing to a read error. The V call is TRBV5-8, the J call TRBJ2-1; unclear D gene. CDR1 is SGHTS, CDR2 YDEGEE, per germline. The CDR3 is made up of 12 amino acids. CDR3 in amino acids: CASSLSGQRRIF. The CDR3 bases are TGTGCCAGCAGCTTGTCGGGTCAGCGCCGGATCTTC.

This clone was found a few times. This CDR3 is CASSQGWGGDAGELFF. In DNA, the CDR3 is TGCGCCAGCAGCCAAGGGTGGGGGGGCGATGCCGGGGAGCTGTTTTTT. The J gene is TRBJ2-2, the V gene TRBV4-3, with D tentatively TRBD2 (7 bases). CDR3 size: 16 residues. Germline V gene lookup returns CDR1 LGHNA and CDR2 YSLEER. V was shortened by 1 base and J by 6 bases, with 15 bases between the two germline ends.

The chain links TRBV19 to TRBJ1-1, with 9 nucleotides matching TRBD1. V shed 10 bases and J 4 bases; nucleotides not matched to a gene: 10. The CDR3 loop spans 14 amino acids. In germline, CDR1 is LNHDA, CDR2 SQIVND (reference sequence). This CDR3 is CATETGTGFTEAFF. The CDR3 DNA is TGTGCCACAGAGACCGGGACAGGGTTCACTGAAGCTTTCTTT.

The chain joins TRBV5-6 to TRBJ1-2, with 8 nucleotides matching TRBD1. CDR3 length: 17 amino acids. Germline V gene lookup returns CDR1 SGHDT and CDR2 YYEEEE. V lost 5 bases and J lost 2; bases outside the gene matches: 14. The CDR3 DNA is TGTGCCAGCAGGCGGACCAGGGGGCGTGGGTTGAACTATGGCTACACCTTC. It yields the protein CASRRTRGRGLNYGYTF.

The chain recombines TRBV7-8 with TRBJ2-7; 10 bases are a match to TRBD1. The CDR3 loop spans 15 amino acids. The trim removed 1 base at V and 5 bases at J, leaving 5 bases unmatched. Germline loops: CDR1 SGHVS, CDR2 FQNEAQ. CDR3 amino acids: CASSLVGTGVNEQYF. In nucleotides, the CDR3 is TGTGCCAGCAGCTTAGTGGGGACAGGGGTGAACGAGCAGTACTTC.

The rearrangement uses TRBV7-9 and TRBJ2-5; the match to TRBD1 covers 9 bases. The ends lost 3 bases at V and 1 base at J; junction bases unmatched: 3. Germline CDR1 is SEHNR and CDR2 is FQNEAQ (reference sequence). The CDR3 extends over 15 amino acids. DNA of the CDR3: TGTGCCAGCAGCTTGGGACAGGGCCTCCAAGAGACCCAGTACTTC. It encodes CASSLGQGLQETQYF.

The chain is built from TRBV28 and TRBJ2-5, with 8 nucleotides matching TRBD1. V was clipped by 6 bases and J by 6 bases; unmatched bases: 6. The CDR3 has 13 residues. Per germline, CDR1 MDHEN and CDR2 SYDVKM. CDR3 nucleotide sequence: TGTGCCAGCAGGCAGACAGGGGTAAAGACCCAGTACTTC. Protein product: CASRQTGVKTQYF.

J is TRBJ2-7 and V is TRBV5-1; 8 bases are shared with TRBD2. V lost 5 bases to trimming and J lost 2 bases; unmatched junction nucleotides: 9. The CDR3 runs to 15 residues. CDR1 SGHRS and CDR2 YFSETQ come from the germline V gene. For the CDR3, the DNA is TGCGCCAGCAGTTCTCCGGGACTAGGGACCTACGAGCAGTACTTC. Translating it yields CASSSPGLGTYEQYF.

This sequence joins TRBV6-5 and TRBJ2-7; 8 nucleotides match TRBD1. The CDR3 spans 15 residues. Germline V gene data show CDR1 as MNHEY and CDR2 as SVGAGI. V trimming: 0 bases; J trimming: 2 bases; junction bases outside the gene matches: 3. The CDR3 DNA is TGTGCCAGCAGTTACTCGAGGACAGGGCCCTACGAGCAGTACTTC. Its translation is CASSYSRTGPYEQYF.

This rearrangement joins TRBV4-1 to TRBJ2-5; a possible D gene is TRBD1 (7 bases). V lost 4 bases, J lost 5 bases, and 17 bases lay in between. CDR1 is MGHRA and CDR2 is YSYEKL in the germline V gene. The CDR3 is made up of 15 amino acids. CDR3 in DNA: TGCGCCAGCAGCCCGGCCGGGGGCAGGGGGGAGACCCAGTACTTC. Its translation is CASSPAGGRGETQYF.